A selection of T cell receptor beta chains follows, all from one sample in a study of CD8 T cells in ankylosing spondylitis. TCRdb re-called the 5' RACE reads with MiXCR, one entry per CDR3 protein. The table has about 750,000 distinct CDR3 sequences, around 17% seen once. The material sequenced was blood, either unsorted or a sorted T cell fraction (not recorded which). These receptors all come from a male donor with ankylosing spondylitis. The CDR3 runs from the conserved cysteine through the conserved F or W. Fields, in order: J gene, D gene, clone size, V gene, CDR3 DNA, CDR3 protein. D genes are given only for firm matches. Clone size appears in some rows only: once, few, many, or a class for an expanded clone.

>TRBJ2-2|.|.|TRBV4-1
TGCGCCAGCAGCCCGCTGGGGAAGGGGAAAACCGGGGAGCTGTTTTTT
CASSPLGKGKTGELFF
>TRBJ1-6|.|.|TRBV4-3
TGCGCCAGCAGCCAACAGGGCTCCTATAATTCACCCCTCCACTTT
CASSQQGSYNSPLHF
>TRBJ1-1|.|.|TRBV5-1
TGCGCCAGCAGCCTGGAGGGGAAGTTGGACACTGAAGCTTTCTTT
CASSLEGKLDTEAFF
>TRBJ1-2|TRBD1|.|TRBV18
TGTGCCAGCTCACCAGGGACAGGGGGCAAAGGCTACACCTTC
CASSPGTGGKGYTF
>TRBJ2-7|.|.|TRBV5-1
TGCGCCAGCAGAGAGGAAAACGAGCAGTACTTC
CASREENEQYF
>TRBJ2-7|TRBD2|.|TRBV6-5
TGTGCCAGCAGACTTACTAGCGGGGGGCTCCCCTACGAGCAGTACTTC
CASRLTSGGLPYEQYF
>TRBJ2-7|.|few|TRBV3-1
TGTGCCAGCAGCCAGTGGAACGAGCAGTACTTC
CASSQWNEQYF
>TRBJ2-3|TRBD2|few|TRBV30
TGTGCCTGGGGACTAGCGGGGGGTAGAGATACGCAGTATTTT
CAWGLAGGRDTQYF
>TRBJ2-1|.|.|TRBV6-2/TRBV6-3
TGTGCCAGCAGTTACCCGAAGCTCGCGCCGAGCTCCTACAATGAGCAGTTCTTC
CASSYPKLAPSSYNEQFF
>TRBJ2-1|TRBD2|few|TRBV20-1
TGCAGTGCTAGGAACCCTAGCGGGACTGAGCAGTTCTTC
CSARNPSGTEQFF
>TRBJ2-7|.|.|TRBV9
TGTGCCAGCAGCCCCCAAGGCGAGGTCCCCGGCGAGCAGTACTTC
CASSPQGEVPGEQYF
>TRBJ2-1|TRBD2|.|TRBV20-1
TGCAGTGTCCACAGCGGGAGAGTTGGGAATGAGCAGTTCTTC
CSVHSGRVGNEQFF
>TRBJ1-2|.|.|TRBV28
TGTGCCAGCACCCCGCGGGGGGGACCTAACTATGGCTACACCTTC
CASTPRGGPNYGYTF
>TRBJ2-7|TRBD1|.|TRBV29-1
TGCAGCGTTGAAAGGACAGGGTCCTCCTACGAGCAGTACTTC
CSVERTGSSYEQYF
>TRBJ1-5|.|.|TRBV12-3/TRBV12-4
TGTGCCAGCAGTTTAATCGCGGGCAATCAGCCCCAGCATTTT
CASSLIAGNQPQHF
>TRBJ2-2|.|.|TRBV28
TGTGCCAGCAGTTTACTTCTGGGCACCGGGGAGCTGTTTTTT
CASSLLLGTGELFF
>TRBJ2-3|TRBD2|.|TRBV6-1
TGTGCCAGCAGTGAAACCCGGACTAGCGGGGGGGCCACAGATACGCAGTATTTT
CASSETRTSGGATDTQYF
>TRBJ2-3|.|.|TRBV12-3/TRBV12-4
TGTGCCAGCAGTTCCCCAGTTCATACGCTGTATTTT
CASSSPVHTLYF
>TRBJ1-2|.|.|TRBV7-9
TGTGCCAGCAGCTCGCTGGACGTCGGGGGCTACACCTTC
CASSSLDVGGYTF
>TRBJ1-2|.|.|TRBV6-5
TGTGCCAGCAAACGGGGCGGAGATGGCTACACCTTC
CASKRGGDGYTF
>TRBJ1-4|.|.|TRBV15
TGTGCCACCAGCAGACCACAGAGTGAAAAACTGTTTTTT
CATSRPQSEKLFF
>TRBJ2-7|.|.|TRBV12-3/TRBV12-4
TGTGCCAGCAGCTTAGGAACGACCGGATTTACCGACTACGAGCAGTACTTC
CASSLGTTGFTDYEQYF
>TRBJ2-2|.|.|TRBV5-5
TGTGCCAGCAGCCTGGCGAATTTTGGGGAGCTGTTTTTT
CASSLANFGELFF
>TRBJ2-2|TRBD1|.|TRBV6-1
TGTGCCAGCAGGCATCCGGGACAGGGTAACACCGGGGAGCTGTTTTTT
CASRHPGQGNTGELFF
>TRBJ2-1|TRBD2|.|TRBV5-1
TGCGCCAGCAGCTTGGGTGCGGGAGGGAGAAATGAGCAGTTCTTC
CASSLGAGGRNEQFF
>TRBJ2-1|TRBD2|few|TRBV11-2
TGTGCCAGCAGCCTATTTTCGGGACTACCCCCCTACAATGAGCAGTTCTTC
CASSLFSGLPPYNEQFF
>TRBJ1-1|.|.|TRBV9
TGTGCCAGCAGCGTACAGGCCGCGGGTAACACTGAAGCTTTCTTT
CASSVQAAGNTEAFF
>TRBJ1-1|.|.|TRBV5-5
TGTGCCAGCAGCCCCCCCGTTGACACTGAAGCTTTCTTT
CASSPPVDTEAFF
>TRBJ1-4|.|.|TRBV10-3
TGTGCCATCAGTGAGCAGGGAGGGACCGGCGAAAAACTGTTTTTT
CAISEQGGTGEKLFF
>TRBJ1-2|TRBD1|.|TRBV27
TGTGCCAGCAGGCCCAGACAGGGGGGCTACACCTTC
CASRPRQGGYTF
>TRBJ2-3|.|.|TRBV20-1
TGCAGTGCACCGGGACTTCCAGATACGCAGTATTTT
CSAPGLPDTQYF
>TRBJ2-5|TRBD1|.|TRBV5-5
TGTGCCAGCAGCTTCGGGACAGTTCAAGAGACCCAGTACTTC
CASSFGTVQETQYF
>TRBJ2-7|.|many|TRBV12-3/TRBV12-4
TGTGCCAGCAGTGAGGGGACAAACTCCTACGAGCAGTACTTC
CASSEGTNSYEQYF
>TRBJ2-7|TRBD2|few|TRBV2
TGTGCCAGCAGTGAACCCCTAGCGGCCGACTACGAGCAGTACTTC
CASSEPLAADYEQYF
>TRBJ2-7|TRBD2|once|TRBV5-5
TGTGCCAGCAACGATCGGGGACTAACAACCTACGAGCAGTACTTC
CASNDRGLTTYEQYF
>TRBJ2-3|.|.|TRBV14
TGTGCCAGCAGCCATCACGCTACAGGGTACGTCCAAGATACGCAGTATTTT
CASSHHATGYVQDTQYF
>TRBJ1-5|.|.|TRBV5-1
TGCGCCAGCAGCCCATCTGCCGGGGGTTCCGGCCAGCCCCAGCATTTT
CASSPSAGGSGQPQHF
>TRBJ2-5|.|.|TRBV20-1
TGCAGTGCTAGAGCACTAGGAGGGGAGACCCAGTACTTC
CSARALGGETQYF
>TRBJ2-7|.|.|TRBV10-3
TGTGCCATCAGTGGGGAACAAAGAAACAACAATGAGCAGTACTTC
CAISGEQRNNNEQYF
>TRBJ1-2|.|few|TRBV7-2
TGTGCCAGCAGCCCCAAGGACCGGGGGATTGGGGGCTACACCTTC
CASSPKDRGIGGYTF
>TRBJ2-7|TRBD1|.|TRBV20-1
TGCAGTGCTAGAGATAGGACAGGGGGTTACGAGCAGTACTTC
CSARDRTGGYEQYF
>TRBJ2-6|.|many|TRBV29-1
TGCAGCGTTGAGGGGACAAGCTCTGGGGCCAACGTCCTGACTTTC
CSVEGTSSGANVLTF
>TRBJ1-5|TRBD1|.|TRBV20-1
TGCAGTGCTAGCGGGGGGACACTTACAGGGGCCCAGCATTTT
CSASGGTLTGAQHF
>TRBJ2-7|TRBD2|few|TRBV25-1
TGTGCCAGCAGTGAAGCGGGGGGCCCCTACGAGCAGTACTTC
CASSEAGGPYEQYF
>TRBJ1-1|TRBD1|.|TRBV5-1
TGCGCCAGCAGCTCGGGACAGGGTAAGAAAACTGAAGCTTTCTTT
CASSSGQGKKTEAFF
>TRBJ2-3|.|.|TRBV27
TGTGCCAGCAGTTTAAGGCTTACTAGCACAGATATGCAGTATTTT
CASSLRLTSTDMQYF
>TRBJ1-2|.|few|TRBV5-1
TGCGCCAGCAGCTTGACAGGAGACATCTATGGCTACACCTTC
CASSLTGDIYGYTF
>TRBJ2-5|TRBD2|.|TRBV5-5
TGTGCCAGCAGCCCGGTAGCGGGAAAAGAGACCCAGTACTTC
CASSPVAGKETQYF